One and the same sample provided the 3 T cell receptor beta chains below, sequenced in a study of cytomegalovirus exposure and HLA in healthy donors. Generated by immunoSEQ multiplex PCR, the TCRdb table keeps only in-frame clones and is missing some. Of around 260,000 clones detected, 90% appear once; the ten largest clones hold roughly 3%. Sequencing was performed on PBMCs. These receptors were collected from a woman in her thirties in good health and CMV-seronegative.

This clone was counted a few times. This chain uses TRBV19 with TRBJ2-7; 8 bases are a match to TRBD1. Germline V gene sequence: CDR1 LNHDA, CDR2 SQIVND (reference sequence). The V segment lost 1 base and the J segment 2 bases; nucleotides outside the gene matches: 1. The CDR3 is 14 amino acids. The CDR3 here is CASSIGTGPYEQYF. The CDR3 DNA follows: TGTGCCAGTAGTATAGGGACAGGGCCCTACGAGCAGTACTTC.

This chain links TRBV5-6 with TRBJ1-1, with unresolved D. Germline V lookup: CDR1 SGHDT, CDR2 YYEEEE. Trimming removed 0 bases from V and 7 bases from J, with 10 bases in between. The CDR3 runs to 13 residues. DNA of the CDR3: TGTGCCAGCAGCTTGGCCGGCCCAGGTGAAGCTTTCTTT. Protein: CASSLAGPGEAFF.

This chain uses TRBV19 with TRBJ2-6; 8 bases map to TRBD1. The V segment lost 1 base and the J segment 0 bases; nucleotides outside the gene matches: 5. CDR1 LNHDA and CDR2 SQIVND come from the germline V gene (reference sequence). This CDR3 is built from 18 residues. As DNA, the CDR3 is TGTGCCAGTAGTATAGGCCAGGGGGCTGGCTCTGGGGCCAACGTCCTGACTTTC. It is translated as CASSIGQGAGSGANVLTF. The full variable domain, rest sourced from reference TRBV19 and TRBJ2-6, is DGGITQSPKYLFRKEGQNVTLSCEQNLNHDAMYWYRQDPGQGLRLIYYSQIVNDFQKGDIAEGYSVSREKKESFPLTVTSAQKNPTAFYLCASSIGQGAGSGANVLTFGAGSRLTVL.